Presented here are 27 T cell receptor beta chains from one specimen sequenced in a study of blood T cell repertoires in COVID-19. Assay used: immunoSEQ multiplex PCR; TCRdb lists only in-frame clones, some missing. Of just under 350,000 clones listed, roughly 90% are singletons. The sample consisted of peripheral blood. The receptors were sampled from a woman in her sixties or seventies with COVID-19, enrolled during active disease.

The gene calls are TRBV7-9 and TRBJ1-1; D perhaps matches TRBD1 (5 bases). Germline V gene sequence: CDR1 SEHNR, CDR2 FQNEAQ (reference sequence). Trimming stripped 5 bases from V and 6 bases from J, with 19 bases between. The CDR3 contains 15 residues. The CDR3 DNA sequence: TGTGCCAGCAGCATCCCGGGTCGACAGAGCGCTGAAGCTTTCTTT. Protein sequence: CASSIPGRQSAEAFF.

The V gene is TRBV4-1, the J gene TRBJ1-6, with 7 bases that match TRBD1. Looked up from germline, CDR1 is MGHRA and CDR2 is YSYEKL. The length of the CDR3 is 15 residues. J lost 7 bases, V lost 4 bases, and 7 bases had no gene match. The CDR3 DNA reads as TGCGCCAGCAGCCTCGAGACAGGGTACAATTCACCCCTCCACTTT. This sequence encodes CASSLETGYNSPLHF.

The V and J genes are TRBV27 and TRBJ2-7; D not certain. Germline values: CDR1 MNHEY, CDR2 SMNVEV (reference sequence). Trimming pared 8 bases from V and 2 bases from J, leaving 16 bases between. The CDR3 runs to 14 residues. DNA for the CDR3: TGTGCCAGCGGCGGTTGGCGGAGCGCCTACGAGCAGTACTTC. The encoded protein is CASGGWRSAYEQYF.

This clone has a handful of counts. The rearrangement uses TRBV12-3 or TRBV12-4 and TRBJ1-2; no clear D gene. CDR3 length equals 13 residues. The V end was cut by 2 bases, the J end by 9 bases, with 13 bases between. For the CDR3, the DNA is TGTGCCAGCAGTTTAAACGAGGAGAGAAGCTACACCTTC. This translates into CASSLNEERSYTF.

The CDR3 loop is CASSHGLTGGSGNTIYF. CDR3 DNA sequence: TGTGCCAGCAGCCACGGATTGACAGGGGGCTCTGGAAACACCATATATTTT. V is TRBV5-6 and J is TRBJ1-3, with 9 nucleotides matching TRBD1. Germline lookup yields CDR1 SGHDT and CDR2 YYEEEE. There are 17 residues in the CDR3. With 4 bases clipped from V and 0 bases from J, the junction kept 8 bases outside the gene matches.

The chain recombines TRBV24-1 with TRBJ2-1; 7 bases align to TRBD1. The junction had 7 bases not matched to a gene; V was cut back by 3 bases and J by 9 bases. The CDR3 is made up of 14 amino acids. Germline values: CDR1 KGHDR, CDR2 SFDVKD. The chain's CDR3 is CATSDTGTVLEQFF. DNA for the CDR3: TGTGCCACCAGTGATACCGGGACAGTTCTTGAGCAGTTCTTC.

This chain uses TRBV10-3 with TRBJ1-1, with 9 bases that match TRBD1. Germline CDR1 and CDR2: ENHRY and SYGVKD. The CDR3 totals 15 residues. The ends lost 6 bases at V and 4 bases at J; junction bases unmatched: 9. CDR3 DNA: TGTGCCATCAGCAGTCCACAGGGGGCGGGCACTGAAGCTTTCTTT. Translation: CAISSPQGAGTEAFF.

This sequence joins TRBV9 and TRBJ1-5, with 7 bases lining up with TRBD1. The germline V gene has CDR1 SGDLS and CDR2 YYNGEE. The junction had 6 bases not matched to a gene; V was cut back by 0 bases and J by 0 bases. This CDR3 contains 17 residues. The CDR3 region is CASSVVRGQNSNQPQHF. In nucleotides, the CDR3 is TGTGCCAGCAGCGTAGTGAGGGGGCAGAATAGCAATCAGCCCCAGCATTTT.

The genes are TRBV24-1 and TRBJ2-3; no clear D gene. Germline CDR1 is KGHDR and CDR2 is SFDVKD. Trimming took off 1 base at V and 8 bases at J, with 9 bases between the two ends. This CDR3 has 13 amino acids. CDR3 sequence (DNA): TGTGCCACCAGTGATTTCACACGGAGTACGCAGTATTTT. Protein: CATSDFTRSTQYF.

The count of this clone is one. An end of the junction differs from the germline gene, which may be a read error. The chain links TRBV7-6 to TRBJ2-5; 12 nucleotides align to TRBD2. The CDR3 covers 14 residues. Per germline, CDR1 SGHVS and CDR2 FNYEAQ. Here the CDR3 reads CASSLAGGKETQYF. The CDR3 nucleotides are TGTGCCAGCAGCCTAGCGGGGGGGAAAGAGACCCAGTACTTC. Complete variable domain (other parts from reference TRBV7-6 and TRBJ2-5): GAGVSQSPRYKVTKRGQDVALRCDPISGHVSLYWYRQALGQGPEFLTYFNYEAQQDKSGLPNDRFSAERPEGSISTLTIQRTEQRDSAMYRCASSLAGGKETQYFGPGTRLLVL.

This chain connects TRBV6-5 to TRBJ1-2; unclear D gene. The CDR3 runs 14 residues. Germline V CDR1 and CDR2: MNHEY, SVGAGI. Trimming cost V 0 bases and J 8 bases, with 13 bases left between them. CDR3 nucleotides: TGTGCCAGCAGTTACTCGTCGCATGCCAGGGGCTACACCTTC. Amino acids: CASSYSSHARGYTF.

The chain carries TRBV7-2 and TRBJ2-5; 8 bases are shared with TRBD1. V gave up 3 bases and J gave up 1 base; unmatched junction bases: 16. The germline gives CDR1 SGHTA, CDR2 FQGNSA. The CDR3 spans 19 residues. Here the CDR3 reads CASSFLMGSGGKPQETQYF. In DNA, the CDR3 is TGTGCCAGCAGCTTTCTAATGGGGTCAGGGGGCAAGCCCCAAGAGACCCAGTACTTC. The full variable domain, completed using reference TRBV7-2 and TRBJ2-5, is GAGVSQSPSNKVTEKGKDVELRCDPISGHTALYWYRQSLGQGLEFLIYFQGNSAPDKSGLPSDRFSAERTGGSVSTLTIQRTQQEDSAVYLCASSFLMGSGGKPQETQYFGPGTRLLVL.

V usage is TRBV6-5 and J usage is TRBJ2-7; possibly TRBD2 for D (6 bases). CDR3 length: 13 amino acids. V dropped 5 bases and J dropped 5 bases, with 13 bases sitting between them. Germline V lookup: CDR1 MNHEY, CDR2 SVGAGI. In DNA, the CDR3 is TGTGCCAGCAGTCTCCTTCGGGGGAACGAGCAGTACTTC. Translation gives CASSLLRGNEQYF.

CDR3 sequence: CASFGSSGANVLTF. The DNA for the CDR3 is TGTGCCAGCTTCGGGAGCTCTGGGGCCAACGTCCTGACTTTC. The chain recombines TRBV6-5 with TRBJ2-6; TRBD2 is a possible D gene (6 bases). Germline CDR1 MNHEY, CDR2 SVGAGI. The V end was cut by 8 bases, the J end by 0 bases, with 8 bases between. The CDR3 extends over 14 amino acids.

The V gene is TRBV2, the J gene TRBJ2-5; 10 bases are shared with TRBD1. CDR1 SNHLY and CDR2 FYNNEI come from the germline V gene. This CDR3 comprises 12 residues. With V trimmed by 11 bases and J by 4 bases, 4 bases remained unmatched. The CDR3 bases are TGTGCCGGCCGGGACAGGGGAGAGACCCAGTACTTC. Protein product: CAGRDRGETQYF.

V usage is TRBV7-2 and J usage is TRBJ1-2; a weak D match, TRBD1 (6 bases). This CDR3 contains 16 residues. Germline assignment: CDR1 SGHTA and CDR2 FQGNSA. The ends were cut back, 6 bases at V and 5 bases at J, with 22 bases in the middle. The chain's CDR3 is CASRPPTGAVGYGYTF. The CDR3 DNA reads TGTGCCAGCAGACCCCCGACAGGCGCTGTCGGATATGGCTACACCTTC.

The chain has TRBV23-1 and TRBJ1-2; tentative D call: TRBD1 (6 bases). TRBV23-1 is an ORF, with its function uncertain. The CDR3 has 15 residues. The V gene lost 1 base and the J gene lost 4 bases, with 13 bases spanning the gap. CDR3 nucleotides: TGCGCCAGCAGTCAATGGCCGGGGGGCGGCTATGGCTACACCTTC. Encoded protein: CASSQWPGGGYGYTF.

J is TRBJ1-2 and V is TRBV29-1, with 7 bases matching TRBD1. The germline CDR1 and CDR2 sequences are SQVTM and ANQGSEA. V shed 7 bases, J shed 4 bases, and the junction held 6 bases outside the gene matches. The CDR3 is 12 residues long. CDR3 residues: CSAGGGSYGYTF. Here the CDR3 DNA reads TGCAGCGCGGGAGGGGGCAGCTATGGCTACACCTTC.

This rearrangement joins TRBV20-1 to TRBJ2-1; 7 nucleotides match TRBD2. J gave up 4 bases and V 3 bases, and 9 bases lay outside the gene matches. Germline V gene data show CDR1 as DFQATT and CDR2 as SNEGSKA (reference sequence). The CDR3 loop spans 15 amino acids. In nucleotides, the CDR3 is TGCAGTGCTAGTGGGTACGCGGGAGCTTACAATGAGCAGTTCTTC. This sequence encodes CSASGYAGAYNEQFF.

For the CDR3, the DNA is TGTGCCAGCAATATACAGGGTGGTGAAGCTTTCTTT. It is translated as CASNIQGGEAFF. V gene TRBV28 combines with J gene TRBJ1-1, with D possibly matching TRBD1 (6 bases). V was shortened by 7 bases and J by 7 bases, with 13 bases between the two germline ends. Germline CDR1 MDHEN, CDR2 SYDVKM. The CDR3 runs 12 residues.

V gene TRBV19 combines with J gene TRBJ2-5; D is possibly TRBD2 (5 bases). This CDR3 spans 14 amino acids. Between the trimmed V and J ends, which lost 3 bases and 0 bases, there was a span of 8 bases. Germline-derived CDR1 and CDR2 are LNHDA and SQIVND (reference sequence). The CDR3 nucleotides are TGTGCCAGTAGTATTGGACTCGACCAAGAGACCCAGTACTTC. This codes for CASSIGLDQETQYF.

About this clone itself: The sample carries other DNA sequences with the same CDR3. The chain couples TRBV3-1 (or the pseudogene TRBV3-2) to TRBJ2-7; D is possibly TRBD1 (6 bases). Per germline, CDR1 LGHDT and CDR2 YNNKEL (reference sequence). Trimming removed 4 bases at V and 7 bases at J, with 8 bases between. CDR3 length: 11 residues. In DNA, the CDR3 is TGTGCCAGCAGCCTCAGGGGTGAGCAGTACTTC. Translated: CASSLRGEQYF.

J is TRBJ1-3 and V is TRBV11-2, with D hard to call. The V and J ends lost 1 base and 1 base respectively, with 5 bases between them. This CDR3 contains 14 residues. Germline V CDR1 and CDR2: SGHAT, FQNNGV. The CDR3 region has the DNA TGTGCCAGCAGCTTAGCCGGGTCTGGAAACACCATATATTTT. This sequence encodes CASSLAGSGNTIYF.

A remark on this clone: Other DNA sequences from this sample encode an identical CDR3 as well. The CDR3: CASSLDRSTDTQYF. DNA of the CDR3: TGTGCCAGCAGCTTGGACAGAAGCACAGATACGCAGTATTTT. This chain links TRBV6-5 with TRBJ2-3; tentatively, D is TRBD1 (6 bases). Germline V gene sequence: CDR1 MNHEY, CDR2 SVGAGI. This CDR3 has 14 residues. With 6 bases removed from V and 0 bases from J, the gap between germline ends came to 10 bases.

This rearrangement joins TRBV11-2 to TRBJ2-3, with D perhaps matching TRBD1 (6 bases). The V and J ends lost 3 bases and 2 bases respectively, with 12 bases between them. Germline V gene data show CDR1 as SGHAT and CDR2 as FQNNGV. The CDR3 length is 15 residues. CDR3 DNA sequence: TGTGCCAGCAGCTTCCTGACAGGCCCCACAGATACGCAGTATTTT. Translating it yields CASSFLTGPTDTQYF.

In the case of this clone: The junction shows a germline mismatch at one end, possibly a read error. This chain connects TRBV18 to TRBJ1-4, with D possibly being TRBD1 (5 bases). Germline lookup yields CDR1 KGHSH and CDR2 LQKENI. The CDR3 totals 18 residues. The CDR3 DNA reads as TGTGCCAGCTCTCCACGCGGGGGGGACCTGACCCGCGGCGAAAAACTGTTTTTT. As protein: CASSPRGGDLTRGEKLFF.

The chain couples TRBV9 to TRBJ2-6; D perhaps matches TRBD2 (5 bases). CDR1 is SGDLS and CDR2 is YYNGEE in the germline V gene. Between the trimmed V and J ends, which lost 4 bases and 3 bases, there was a span of 14 bases. The length of the CDR3 is 16 residues. The DNA of the CDR3 is TGTGCCAGCAGCTCCCCCGGGGTTGGTGGGGCCAACGTCCTGACTTTC. It specifies CASSSPGVGGANVLTF.